This T cell receptor (beta chain) was found in a study of T cells in women clearing cervical HPV infection. About the study: Case blood was drawn a median about 160 days after lesion detection. HLA type stays a possible confounder, typing being limited. Overall study findings and caveats: TRBV6-7 relative abundance averaged 0.11% in cases and under 0.2% in controls.

Assay used: immunoSEQ multiplex PCR; TCRdb lists only in-frame clones, some missing. The sample holds 30,000 to 35,000 clones. The CDR3 totals 13 residues. The trim removed 3 bases at V and 6 bases at J, leaving 4 bases unmatched. Details on this clone: Its antigen is undetermined. The CDR3 end falls 3 residues outside the read, so it is completed with the germline J gene.

The V gene is TRBV12-3 or TRBV12-4, the J gene TRBJ1-1; TRBD1 matches at 7 bases. The specimen sequenced was blood buffy coat. The source of this sequence is a woman aged 18 to 69 with a cervical HPV16 infection that either progressed to CIN3+ or cleared (not recorded which). CDR3 DNA (partial): TGTGCCAGCAGTTTTGACAGGGTCCCTGAA. Its protein product is CASSFDRVPE. The entire CDR3 is CASSFDRVPEAFF.